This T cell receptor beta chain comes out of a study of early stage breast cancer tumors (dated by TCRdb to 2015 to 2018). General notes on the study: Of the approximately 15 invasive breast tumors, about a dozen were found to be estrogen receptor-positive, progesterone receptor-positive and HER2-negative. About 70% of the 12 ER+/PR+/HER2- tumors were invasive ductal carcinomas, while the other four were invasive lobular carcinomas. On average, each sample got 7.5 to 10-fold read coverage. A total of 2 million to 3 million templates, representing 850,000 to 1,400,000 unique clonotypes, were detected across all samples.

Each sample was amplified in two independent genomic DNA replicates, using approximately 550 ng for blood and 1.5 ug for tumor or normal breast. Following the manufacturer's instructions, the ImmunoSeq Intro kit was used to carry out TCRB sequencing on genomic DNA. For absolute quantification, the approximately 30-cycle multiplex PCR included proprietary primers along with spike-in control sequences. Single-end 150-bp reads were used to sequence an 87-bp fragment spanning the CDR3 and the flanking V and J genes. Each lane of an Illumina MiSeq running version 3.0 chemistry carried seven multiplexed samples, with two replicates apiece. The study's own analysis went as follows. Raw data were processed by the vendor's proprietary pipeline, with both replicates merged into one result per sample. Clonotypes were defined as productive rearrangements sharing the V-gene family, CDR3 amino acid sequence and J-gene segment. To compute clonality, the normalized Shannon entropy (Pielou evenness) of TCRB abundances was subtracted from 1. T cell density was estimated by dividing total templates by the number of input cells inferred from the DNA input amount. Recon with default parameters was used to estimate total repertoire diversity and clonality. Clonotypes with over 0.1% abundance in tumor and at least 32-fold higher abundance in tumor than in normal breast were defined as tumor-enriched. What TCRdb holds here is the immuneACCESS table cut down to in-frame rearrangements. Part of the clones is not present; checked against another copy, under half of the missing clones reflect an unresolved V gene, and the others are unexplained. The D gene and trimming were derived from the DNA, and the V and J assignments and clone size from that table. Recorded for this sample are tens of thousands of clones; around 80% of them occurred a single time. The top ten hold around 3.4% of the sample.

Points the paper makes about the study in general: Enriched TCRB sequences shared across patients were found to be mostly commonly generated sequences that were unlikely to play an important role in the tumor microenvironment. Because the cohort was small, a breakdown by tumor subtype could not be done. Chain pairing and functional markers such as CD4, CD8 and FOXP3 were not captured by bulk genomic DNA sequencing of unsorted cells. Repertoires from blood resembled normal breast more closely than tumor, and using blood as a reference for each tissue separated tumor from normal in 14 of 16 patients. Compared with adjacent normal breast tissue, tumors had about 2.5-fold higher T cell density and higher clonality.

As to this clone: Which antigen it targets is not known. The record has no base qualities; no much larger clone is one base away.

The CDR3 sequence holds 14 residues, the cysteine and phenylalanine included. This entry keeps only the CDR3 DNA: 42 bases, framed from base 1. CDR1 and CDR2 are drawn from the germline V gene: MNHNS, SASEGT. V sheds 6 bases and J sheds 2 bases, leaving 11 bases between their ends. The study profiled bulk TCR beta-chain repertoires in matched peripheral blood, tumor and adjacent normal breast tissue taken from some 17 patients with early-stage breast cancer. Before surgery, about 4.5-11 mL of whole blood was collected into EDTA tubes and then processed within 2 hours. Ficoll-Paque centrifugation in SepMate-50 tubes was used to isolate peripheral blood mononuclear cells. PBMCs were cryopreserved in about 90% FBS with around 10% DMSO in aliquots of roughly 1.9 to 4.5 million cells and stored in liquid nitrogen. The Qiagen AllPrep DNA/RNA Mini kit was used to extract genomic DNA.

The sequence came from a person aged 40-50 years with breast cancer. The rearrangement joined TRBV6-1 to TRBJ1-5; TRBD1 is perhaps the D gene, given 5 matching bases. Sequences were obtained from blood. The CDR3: CASRGGGGNQPQHF. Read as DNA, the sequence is TGTGCCAGCAGGGGCGGGGGGGGCAATCAGCCCCAGCATTTT.